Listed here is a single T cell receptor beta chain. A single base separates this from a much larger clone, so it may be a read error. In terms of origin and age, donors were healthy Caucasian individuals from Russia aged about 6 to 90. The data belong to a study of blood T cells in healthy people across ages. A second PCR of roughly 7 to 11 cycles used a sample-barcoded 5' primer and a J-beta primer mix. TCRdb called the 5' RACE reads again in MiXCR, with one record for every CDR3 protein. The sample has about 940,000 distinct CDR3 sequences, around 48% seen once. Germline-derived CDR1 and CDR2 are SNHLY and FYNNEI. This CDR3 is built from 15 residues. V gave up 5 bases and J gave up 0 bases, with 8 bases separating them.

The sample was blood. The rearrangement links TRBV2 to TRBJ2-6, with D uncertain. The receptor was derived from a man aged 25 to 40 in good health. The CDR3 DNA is TGTGCCAGCAGTCAACAGCTCTCTGGGGCCAACGTCCTGACTTTC. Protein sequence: CASSQQLSGANVLTF.